This TCR beta chain was identified during a study of blood T cell repertoires in COVID-19. Study summary: Collection of acute and convalescent COVID-19 samples took place in the United States, Italy and Spain.

Sequencing was performed with immunoSEQ multiplex PCR; in TCRdb, only in-frame clones are kept and a portion is missing. The table records about 240,000 clones, approximately 78% of them present only once. The source is a woman aged 55-69 years with active or convalescent COVID-19. Sequences were obtained from peripheral blood.

The CDR3 DNA is TGTGCCAGCAACCAGCTAGCGGGGTGGACCGGGGAGCTGTTTTTT. It codes for CASNQLAGWTGELFF. This rearrangement joins TRBV6-6 to TRBJ2-2, with TRBD2 matching 9 bases. The germline V gene encodes CDR1 MNHNY and CDR2 SVGAGI (reference sequence). The CDR3 is made up of 15 amino acids. V was pared by 7 bases and J by 5 bases, with 8 bases of the junction left unmatched.